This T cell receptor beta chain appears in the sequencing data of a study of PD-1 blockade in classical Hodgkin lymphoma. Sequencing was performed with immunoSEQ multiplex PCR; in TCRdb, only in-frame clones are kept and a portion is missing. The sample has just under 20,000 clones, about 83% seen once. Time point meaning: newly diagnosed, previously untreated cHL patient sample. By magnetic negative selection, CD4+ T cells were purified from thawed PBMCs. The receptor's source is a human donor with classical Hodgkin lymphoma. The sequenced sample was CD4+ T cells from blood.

CDR3 nucleotides: TGTGCCAGCAGCCTGGGGGGGACAGGGGAAGATGAGCAGTTCTTC. This sequence encodes CASSLGGTGEDEQFF. The chain combines TRBV7-9 with TRBJ2-1; 10 bases map to TRBD1. Germline assignment: CDR1 SEHNR and CDR2 FQNEAQ (reference sequence). The CDR3 has 15 amino acids. V was pared by 5 bases and J by 8 bases, with 9 bases of the junction left unmatched.